A single sample gave rise to the 21 T cell receptor beta chains below, sequenced in a study of blood T cell repertoires in COVID-19. Produced via immunoSEQ multiplex PCR; TCRdb's table is partial and in-frame only. Counted here are 150,000 to 200,000 clones, 65% to 85% occurring once; the ten biggest clones make up 8% to 13%. The sample was peripheral blood. Receptor source: a man aged 55 to 70 with active or convalescent COVID-19.

This clone was seen a single time. The chain combines TRBV5-4 with TRBJ2-7; 9 bases are a match to TRBD1. J lost 4 bases, V lost 1 base, and 3 bases had no gene match. From germline, CDR1 is SGHNT and CDR2 YYREEE (reference sequence). The CDR3 has 14 residues. For the CDR3, the DNA is TGTGCCAGCAGCTTGCAACAGGGGGCTTACGAGCAGTACTTC. This codes for CASSLQQGAYEQYF.

This clone was seen only once. The chain couples TRBV5-6 to TRBJ2-5, with 10 bases aligning to TRBD1. The CDR3 runs 18 residues. Looked up from germline, CDR1 is SGHDT and CDR2 is YYEEEE. V lost 3 bases, J lost 5 bases, and 16 bases stayed unmatched. Written as DNA, the CDR3 is TGTGCCAGCAGCTCGGTGACAGGGGGCGGCCCAAATACGGAGACCCAGTACTTC. Translated, it gives CASSSVTGGGPNTETQYF.

V gene TRBV5-8 combines with J gene TRBJ2-7; the D is unclear. Germline loops: CDR1 SGHTS, CDR2 YDEGEE. The ends were cut back, 0 bases at V and 6 bases at J, with 4 bases in the middle. The CDR3 is made up of 11 amino acids. The DNA for the CDR3 is TGTGCCAGCAGCTTGGTCGTCGAGCAGTACTTC. This codes for CASSLVVEQYF.

This rearrangement joins TRBV5-4 to TRBJ2-1, with D perhaps matching TRBD2 (5 bases). Germline CDR1 and CDR2: SGHNT and YYREEE (reference sequence). The length of the CDR3 is 13 residues. V lost 4 bases and J 6 bases, leaving 11 bases between the germline ends. This CDR3 is CASSQVDFNEQFF. The CDR3 DNA is TGTGCCAGCAGCCAGGTGGACTTCAATGAGCAGTTCTTC.

This chain joins TRBV11-2 and TRBJ1-1; D not resolved. Germline V CDR1 and CDR2: SGHAT, FQNNGV. The length of the CDR3 is 14 residues. The germline V and J ends were trimmed by 4 bases and 1 base, with 10 bases remaining between them. Written as DNA, the CDR3 is TGTGCCAGCAGCTCTCCCACAGAGAACACTGAAGCTTTCTTT. Protein: CASSSPTENTEAFF.

The rearrangement links TRBV19 to TRBJ1-5; no reliable D call. Germline V gene lookup returns CDR1 LNHDA and CDR2 SQIVND (reference sequence). CDR3 length equals 17 residues. V lost 1 base to trimming and J lost 0 bases, with 13 bases between them. For the CDR3, the DNA is TGTGCCAGTAGTATAGGACTGGGAGGGAATAGCAATCAGCCCCAGCATTTT. Amino acid sequence: CASSIGLGGNSNQPQHF.

V usage is TRBV3-1 (or the pseudogene TRBV3-2) and J usage is TRBJ1-6, with D uncertain. The germline V gene has CDR1 LGHDT and CDR2 YNNKEL (reference sequence). Trimming left V 1 base short and J 6 bases short, with 7 bases between. The CDR3 consists of 14 residues. CDR3 coding DNA: TGTGCCAGCAGCCAAGTTCAGTTTAATTCACCCCTCCACTTT. This sequence encodes CASSQVQFNSPLHF.

This sequence joins TRBV25-1 and TRBJ1-5; the match to TRBD1 covers 9 bases. V lost 6 bases and J lost 7; bases outside the gene matches: 10. Per germline, CDR1 MGHDK and CDR2 SYGVNS. The CDR3 is made up of 15 amino acids. CDR3 amino acids: CASRATGGLEQPQHF. Here the CDR3 DNA reads TGTGCCAGCAGGGCAACAGGGGGCCTAGAGCAGCCCCAGCATTTT.

The CDR3 loop reads CASSPSGLIYNEQFF. The CDR3 DNA is TGTGCCAGCAGCCCATCGGGACTTATCTACAATGAGCAGTTCTTC. The gene calls are TRBV4-2 and TRBJ2-1; a weak D match, TRBD2 (6 bases). V lost 4 bases and J 3 bases, leaving 13 bases between the germline ends. The CDR3 sequence is 15 residues long. In germline, CDR1 is LGHNA, CDR2 YNFKEQ.

The chain has TRBV19 and TRBJ1-1; TRBD1 agrees at 9 bases. From germline, CDR1 is LNHDA and CDR2 SQIVND (reference sequence). V shed 5 bases and J 3 bases; nucleotides not matched to a gene: 7. The CDR3 is made up of 15 amino acids. CDR3 nucleotides: TGTGCCAGTAGTCCCAGACAGGGGGGTCACACTGAAGCTTTCTTT. Translated: CASSPRQGGHTEAFF. Based on the CDR3 plus reference TRBV19 and TRBJ1-1, the full variable domain is DGGITQSPKYLFRKEGQNVTLSCEQNLNHDAMYWYRQDPGQGLRLIYYSQIVNDFQKGDIAEGYSVSREKKESFPLTVTSAQKNPTAFYLCASSPRQGGHTEAFFGQGTRLTVV.

The chain couples TRBV13 to TRBJ2-3, with D possibly being TRBD1 (6 bases). CDR1 PRHDT and CDR2 FYEKMQ come from the germline V gene (reference sequence). V gave up 6 bases and J gave up 1 base, with 8 bases separating them. This CDR3 contains 13 residues. The CDR3 spells CASRTGGTDTQYF. CDR3 in DNA: TGTGCCAGCAGGACAGGAGGCACAGATACGCAGTATTTT. The complete variable domain, with remaining parts taken from reference TRBV13 and TRBJ2-3, reads AAGVIQSPRHLIKEKRETATLKCYPIPRHDTVYWYQQGPGQDPQFLISFYEKMQSDKGSIPDRFSAQQFSDYHSELNMSSLELGDSALYFCASRTGGTDTQYFGPGTRLTVL.

This clone has only one observation. The chain carries TRBV14 and TRBJ1-6; 9 bases match TRBD1. The V and J ends lost 6 bases and 7 bases, in that order; junction bases with no gene match: 1. The CDR3 extends over 13 amino acids. Germline CDR1 and CDR2: SGHDN and FVKESK. CDR3 in amino acids: CASRGQGNSPLHF. The CDR3 DNA reads TGTGCCAGCAGGGGACAGGGAAATTCACCCCTCCACTTT.

This chain connects TRBV18 to TRBJ1-6; D gene uncertain. This CDR3 has 18 residues. Germline CDR1 and CDR2: KGHSH and LQKENI. V was trimmed by 6 bases and J by 1 base, leaving 19 bases between them. The CDR3 DNA is TGTGCCAGCTCTCCAGGATCCAGCGGTGGGTCCTATAATTCACCCCTCCACTTT. It translates to CASSPGSSGGSYNSPLHF. The full variable domain, its missing parts supplied by reference TRBV18 and TRBJ1-6, is NAGVMQNPRHLVRRRGQEARLRCSPMKGHSHVYWYRQLPEEGLKFMVYLQKENIIDESGMPKERFSAEFPKEGPSILRIQQVVRGDSAAYFCASSPGSSGGSYNSPLHFGNGTRLTVT.

The chain combines TRBV3-1 (or the pseudogene TRBV3-2) with TRBJ1-1; 10 positions match TRBD1. This CDR3 is built from 16 residues. Germline V gene data show CDR1 as LGHDT and CDR2 as YNNKEL (reference sequence). J was trimmed by 4 bases and V by 1 base; bases with no gene match: 6. The CDR3 protein is CASSQGDRGLGTEAFF. The CDR3 DNA follows: TGTGCCAGCAGCCAAGGAGACAGGGGGCTTGGCACTGAAGCTTTCTTT.

The chain recombines TRBV18 with TRBJ1-6; maybe TRBD1 (5 bases). CDR1 KGHSH and CDR2 LQKENI come from the germline V gene. CDR3 length equals 15 residues. V lost 6 bases to trimming and J lost 0 bases, with 9 bases between them. CDR3 protein: CASSPGSSYNSPLHF. In DNA, the CDR3 is TGTGCCAGCTCCCCAGGGAGCTCCTATAATTCACCCCTCCACTTT.

This clone was recorded a few times. CDR3 protein: CASSMEISRRKLFF. Written as DNA, the CDR3 is TGTGCCAGTAGTATGGAGATAAGCCGCCGAAAACTGTTTTTT. This chain uses TRBV19 with TRBJ1-4; D is ambiguous. The CDR3 length is 14 residues. The V gene lost 3 bases and the J gene lost 10 bases, with 15 bases spanning the gap. The germline V gene has CDR1 LNHDA and CDR2 SQIVND (reference sequence).

The chain couples TRBV5-1 to TRBJ2-1; the D gene is possibly TRBD2 (5 bases). Deletions cut 4 bases from V and 6 bases from J, with 11 bases between. The CDR3 loop spans 13 amino acids. Germline CDR1 is SGHRS and CDR2 is YFSETQ. CDR3 residues: CASSPRTFNEQFF. The CDR3 DNA reads as TGCGCCAGCAGCCCCCGGACTTTCAATGAGCAGTTCTTC. Full variable domain (missing parts from reference TRBV5-1 and TRBJ2-1): KAGVTQTPRYLIKTRGQQVTLSCSPISGHRSVSWYQQTPGQGLQFLFEYFSETQRNKGNFPGRFSGRQFSNSRSEMNVSTLELGDSALYLCASSPRTFNEQFFGPGTRLTVL.

V and J are TRBV28 and TRBJ1-1; D gene unclear. Trimming pared 8 bases from V and 1 base from J, leaving 14 bases between. The CDR3 covers 14 residues. The germline CDR1 and CDR2 sequences are MDHEN and SYDVKM. CDR3 sequence (DNA): TGTGCCAGCGTGACTACGGGAGCGAACACTGAAGCTTTCTTT. Protein: CASVTTGANTEAFF.

In this sample, this clone turned up a few times. V and J are TRBV2 and TRBJ2-7; 14 bases line up with TRBD2. The germline V gene has CDR1 SNHLY and CDR2 FYNNEI. J was trimmed by 5 bases and V by 6 bases; bases with no gene match: 6. The CDR3 loop spans 15 amino acids. The chain's CDR3 is CASRVGTSGSHEQYF. CDR3 nucleotides: TGTGCCAGCAGAGTTGGGACTAGCGGGAGCCACGAGCAGTACTTC.

The J gene is TRBJ2-3, the V gene TRBV7-9; 12 bases match TRBD2. The germline CDR1 and CDR2 sequences are SEHNR and FQNEAQ (reference sequence). The CDR3 length is 19 residues. J gave up 6 bases and V 5 bases, and 18 bases lay outside the gene matches. The CDR3 protein is CASSGQGRTSGTGRDTQYF. In nucleotides, the CDR3 is TGTGCCAGCAGCGGACAGGGGAGGACTAGCGGGACCGGACGGGATACGCAGTATTTT.

The rearrangement uses TRBV7-9 and TRBJ2-2, with D maybe TRBD2 (6 bases). Trimming left V 4 bases short and J 4 bases short, with 13 bases between. Germline V gene sequence: CDR1 SEHNR, CDR2 FQNEAQ (reference sequence). The CDR3 runs 15 residues. In nucleotides, the CDR3 is TGTGCCAGCAGCTCGATACTAGCCGGCACCGGGGAGCTGTTTTTT. Amino acid sequence: CASSSILAGTGELFF.